A single sample gave rise to the 22 T cell receptor beta chains below, sequenced in a study of T cells after yellow fever vaccination. Each CDR3 protein is one row after TCRdb ran MiXCR on the 5' RACE reads. This table has some 73,000 distinct CDR3 sequences, about 7.7% appearing once. Sequences were derived from CD8+ T cells sorted from PBMCs, sampled on the day of the yellow fever booster vaccination. Receptors were obtained from a man between 25 and 39 years old who received the YFV17D yellow fever vaccine.

This clonotype has only a few counts. V usage is TRBV5-1 and J usage is TRBJ2-1; D remains unclear. The length of the CDR3 is 16 residues. Trimming removed 5 bases at V and 8 bases at J, with 23 bases between. CDR1 and CDR2 from the germline V gene are SGHRS and YFSETQ. CDR3 loop: CASRLSNFRVYDEQFF. The DNA for the CDR3 is TGCGCCAGCAGACTGTCGAATTTTCGGGTTTACGATGAGCAGTTCTTC.

This clonotype was counted between two and nine times. The V gene is TRBV28, the J gene TRBJ2-3; 9 bases align to TRBD2. The V gene end was trimmed by 5 bases and the J gene end by 3 bases; junction bases not matched to a gene: 12. Germline V CDR1 and CDR2: MDHEN, SYDVKM. The CDR3 contains 17 residues. The DNA for the CDR3 is TGTGCCAGCAGTCTGGCCCCCGGGACTAGCTCGACAGATACGCAGTATTTT. This encodes CASSLAPGTSSTDTQYF.

V is TRBV6-2 or TRBV6-3 and J is TRBJ2-1; 8 bases are a match to TRBD1. The V gene's germline CDR1 is MNHEY and CDR2 SVGEGT. The CDR3 has 17 amino acids. Trimming cost V 0 bases and J 0 bases; bases outside gene matches: 4. The CDR3 here is CASSYSRTGSSYNEQFF. CDR3 bases: TGTGCCAGCAGTTACTCCCGGACAGGGAGCTCCTACAATGAGCAGTTCTTC.

This clonotype was detected only a few times. The chain has TRBV9 and TRBJ2-1, with TRBD2 matching over 8 bases. This CDR3 comprises 17 residues. J gave up 0 bases and V 2 bases, and 7 bases lay outside the gene matches. CDR1 and CDR2 from the germline V gene are SGDLS and YYNGEE. CDR3 amino acids: CASSVKTSGGSYNEQFF. CDR3 nucleotides: TGTGCCAGCAGCGTCAAAACTAGCGGAGGCTCCTACAATGAGCAGTTCTTC.

This clonotype turned up a few times. The chain couples TRBV5-5 to TRBJ2-2, with D possibly TRBD2 on 7 matching bases. The CDR3 runs 14 residues. Germline CDR1 and CDR2: SGHKS and YYEKEE (reference sequence). Trimming shortened V by 4 bases and J by 7 bases, and 14 bases separated the two germline ends. The CDR3, as DNA: TGTGCCAGCAGCCCCGGGGGGCGCGGCGGGGAGCTGTTTTTT. Its protein product is CASSPGGRGGELFF.

This clonotype showed up just a few times. The V call is TRBV6-2 or TRBV6-3, the J call TRBJ2-3; D may match TRBD1 or TRBD2 (5 bases each). The CDR3 spans 17 residues. From germline, CDR1 is MNHEY and CDR2 SVGEGT. Trimming removed 1 base at V and 2 bases at J, with 16 bases between. This CDR3 reads CASSYFPGDGTTDTQYF. CDR3 bases: TGTGCCAGCAGTTACTTCCCCGGAGACGGGACCACAGATACGCAGTATTTT.

This clonotype was found a few times. The chain employs TRBV7-9 and TRBJ2-4; a weak D match, TRBD2 (6 bases). Germline assignment: CDR1 SEHNR and CDR2 FQNEAQ (reference sequence). V was shortened by 2 bases and J by 7 bases, with 12 bases between the two germline ends. CDR3 length: 14 residues. The CDR3 bases are TGTGCCAGCAGCTTAAGGGACGGAGGGAACATTCAGTACTTC. This sequence encodes CASSLRDGGNIQYF.

This clonotype was counted between two and nine times. This rearrangement joins TRBV12-3 or TRBV12-4 to TRBJ2-2; D gene unclear. CDR3 size: 13 residues. Trimming stripped 3 bases from V and 5 bases from J, with 7 bases between. As DNA, the CDR3 is TGTGCCAGCAGTTTCGGCGCTACCGGGGAGCTGTTTTTT. It translates to CASSFGATGELFF.

This clonotype was picked up many times. The V call is TRBV12-3 or TRBV12-4, the J call TRBJ2-3, with D perhaps matching TRBD1 (6 bases). The V end lost 5 bases, the J end lost 2 bases, and 14 bases lay between the germline ends. CDR3 length: 15 amino acids. The CDR3 spells CASSPTGILTDTQYF. CDR3 DNA sequence: TGTGCCAGCAGTCCTACAGGGATTCTCACAGATACGCAGTATTTT.

There are many counts of this clonotype. The rearrangement joins TRBV5-5 to TRBJ2-1, with 10 bases that match TRBD2. With 4 bases clipped from V and 7 bases from J, the junction kept 8 bases outside the gene matches. Looked up from germline, CDR1 is SGHKS and CDR2 is YYEKEE (reference sequence). The CDR3 contains 15 residues. The chain's CDR3 is CASSHSGRSGNEQFF. For the CDR3, the DNA is TGTGCCAGCAGCCATAGCGGGAGGAGTGGGAATGAGCAGTTCTTC.

V usage is TRBV29-1 and J usage is TRBJ2-3; 10 nucleotides line up with TRBD2. The J segment lost 1 base and the V segment lost 7 bases, leaving 5 bases of the junction unmatched. CDR3 length equals 14 residues. Looked up from germline, CDR1 is SQVTM and CDR2 is ANQGSEA. The CDR3 sequence: CSAPGLAGTDTQYF. Written as DNA, the CDR3 is TGCAGCGCACCCGGACTAGCGGGCACAGATACGCAGTATTTT.

V is TRBV20-1 and J is TRBJ2-1; 16 positions match TRBD2. This CDR3 comprises 18 residues. Germline CDR1 is DFQATT and CDR2 is SNEGSKA (reference sequence). V lost 5 bases, J lost 8 bases, and 15 bases stayed unmatched. CDR3 sequence reads: CSAPPGLAGGSLRDEQFF. The CDR3 coding sequence is TGCAGTGCTCCTCCGGGACTAGCGGGAGGGTCCTTGAGAGATGAGCAGTTCTTC.

This clonotype has ten or more counts. The V gene is TRBV9, the J gene TRBJ1-3, with TRBD1 as a possible D gene (5 bases). Germline loops: CDR1 SGDLS, CDR2 YYNGEE. With 3 bases removed from V and 0 bases from J, the gap between germline ends came to 10 bases. The CDR3 spans 15 residues. CDR3 amino acids: CASSAGRISGNTIYF. DNA for the CDR3: TGTGCCAGCAGCGCGGGACGGATCTCTGGAAACACCATATATTTT. The complete variable domain, with remaining parts taken from reference TRBV9 and TRBJ1-3, reads DSGVTQTPKHLITATGQRVTLRCSPRSGDLSVYWYQQSLDQGLQFLIQYYNGEERAKGNILERFSAQQFPDLHSELNLSSLELGDSALYFCASSAGRISGNTIYFGEGSWLTVV.

This clonotype was detected many times. The J gene is TRBJ2-3, the V gene TRBV27; D remains ambiguous. The CDR3 sequence is 12 residues long. Germline lookup yields CDR1 MNHEY and CDR2 SMNVEV (reference sequence). Trimming stripped 3 bases from V and 0 bases from J, with 1 base between. In DNA, the CDR3 is TGTGCCAGCAGTTTCAGCACAGATACGCAGTATTTT. This sequence encodes CASSFSTDTQYF.

In its sample, this clonotype was seen a few times. The rearrangement links TRBV9 to TRBJ2-1, with D unclear. The germline gives CDR1 SGDLS, CDR2 YYNGEE. The germline V and J ends were trimmed by 1 base and 5 bases, with 4 bases remaining between them. CDR3 length: 12 residues. CDR3 in DNA: TGTGCCAGCAGCGTACAAAACAATGAGCAGTTCTTC. This translates into CASSVQNNEQFF.

This sequence joins TRBV6-2 or TRBV6-3 and TRBJ2-3; D ambiguous. The germline V and J ends were trimmed by 8 bases and 6 bases, with 15 bases remaining between them. The CDR3 is 13 residues long. Per germline, CDR1 MNHEY and CDR2 SVGEGT. The CDR3 reads CASARITRDTQYF. Written as DNA, the CDR3 is TGTGCCAGCGCGAGGATAACCCGCGATACGCAGTATTTT.

This clonotype occurred a few times. This sequence joins TRBV5-1 and TRBJ2-3, with 9 bases identical to TRBD1. Germline CDR1 SGHRS, CDR2 YFSETQ. The CDR3 is 15 residues long. Trimming at V came to 4 bases and at J to 3 bases, leaving 6 bases not matched to a gene. This CDR3 reads CASSLEGTGTDTQYF. The CDR3 DNA is TGCGCCAGCAGCCTGGAGGGGACAGGGACAGATACGCAGTATTTT.

This clonotype has just a few counts. This sequence joins TRBV4-1 and TRBJ2-1, with D possibly being TRBD1 or TRBD2 (5 bases each). CDR3 length: 14 residues. Germline CDR1 MGHRA, CDR2 YSYEKL. The V end lost 0 bases, the J end lost 6 bases, and 9 bases lay between the germline ends. This CDR3 reads CASSQEARGNEQFF. CDR3 bases: TGCGCCAGCAGCCAAGAGGCGAGGGGCAATGAGCAGTTCTTC.

This clonotype was seen a handful of times. The chain joins TRBV4-3 to TRBJ2-7, with a weak D call TRBD2 (5 bases). The CDR3 has 16 residues. The V gene's germline CDR1 is LGHNA and CDR2 YSLEER. V gave up 5 bases and J gave up 6 bases, with 23 bases separating them. This CDR3 reads CASSDPLLGLGAEQYF. The CDR3, as DNA: TGCGCCAGCAGCGATCCGCTCCTCGGGCTGGGAGCCGAGCAGTACTTC.

This clonotype was detected only a few times. This chain uses TRBV14 with TRBJ1-3; D not resolved. The germline gives CDR1 SGHDN, CDR2 FVKESK. V lost 2 bases to trimming and J lost 0 bases, with 8 bases between them. CDR3 length equals 15 residues. CDR3 DNA sequence: TGTGCCAGCAGCCAACCGGGGTACTCTGGAAACACCATATATTTT. Amino acid sequence: CASSQPGYSGNTIYF.

The rearrangement joins TRBV5-4 to TRBJ2-7, with a possible D match to TRBD1 (6 bases). This CDR3 has 12 residues. CDR1 and CDR2 (germline): SGHNT, YYREEE (reference sequence). The germline V and J ends were trimmed by 3 bases and 6 bases, with 10 bases remaining between them. In DNA form, the CDR3 reads TGTGCCAGCAGCTCACAGGGACGCGAGCAGTACTTC. Translation: CASSSQGREQYF. Looking up the rest from reference TRBV5-4 and TRBJ2-7 gives the full variable domain: ETGVTQSPTHLIKTRGQQVTLRCSSQSGHNTVSWYQQALGQGPQFIFQYYREEENGRGNFPPRFSGLQFPNYSSELNVNALELDDSALYLCASSSQGREQYFGPGTRLTVT.

A few counts support this clonotype. This chain joins TRBV15 and TRBJ2-5; perhaps TRBD1 as D (6 bases). The germline CDR1 and CDR2 sequences are LNHNV and YYDKDF (reference sequence). This CDR3 contains 13 residues. V dropped 3 bases and J dropped 2 bases, with 7 bases sitting between them. The chain's CDR3 is CATSRDRQETQYF. The CDR3 nucleotides read TGTGCCACCAGCAGGGACAGACAAGAGACCCAGTACTTC.